This T cell receptor beta chain was captured in a study of cytomegalovirus exposure and HLA in healthy donors. Notes on the study in general: In an earlier analysis, in about 530 donors, most V segments appeared productive either ~90% or ~30% of the time.

This clone was found once. The target antigen is unknown. Germline CDR1 SQVTM, CDR2 ANQGSEA. The junction had 11 bases not matched to a gene; V was cut back by 6 bases and J by 1 base. The CDR3 extends over 15 amino acids. The study ran its PCR with 60 Vbeta and 13 Jbeta primers. Repertoires were generated with immunoSEQ multiplex PCR, while TCRdb's copy carries only in-frame clones and drops some. The data contain 80,000 to 100,000 clones, roughly 77% of them singletons. The V call is TRBV29-1, the J call TRBJ1-1, with 7 bases matching TRBD1. The specimen was PBMCs. This clonotype was obtained from a middle-aged man in good health and CMV-seronegative. The CDR3 protein is CSVLLPGQKNTEAFF. Written as DNA, the CDR3 is TGCAGCGTCCTACTGCCGGGACAGAAGAACACTGAAGCTTTCTTT.